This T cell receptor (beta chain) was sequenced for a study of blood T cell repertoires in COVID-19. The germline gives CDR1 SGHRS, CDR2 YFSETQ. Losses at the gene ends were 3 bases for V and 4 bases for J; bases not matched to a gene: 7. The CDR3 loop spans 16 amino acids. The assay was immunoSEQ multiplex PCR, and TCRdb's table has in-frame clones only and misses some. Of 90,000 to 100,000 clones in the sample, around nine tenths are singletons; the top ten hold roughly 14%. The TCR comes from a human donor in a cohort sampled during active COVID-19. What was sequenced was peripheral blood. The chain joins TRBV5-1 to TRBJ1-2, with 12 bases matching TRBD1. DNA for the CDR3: TGCGCCAGCAGCTCCGCAGGGACAGGGGGCACCTATGGCTACACCTTC. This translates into CASSSAGTGGTYGYTF.